This is a list of T cell receptor beta chains from one sample in a study of OX40 agonist ivuxolimab in advanced cancers. Assay: immunoSEQ multiplex PCR; the TCRdb copy retains only in-frame clones and omits some. The table includes about 94,000 clones, 94% detected once. Sample: CD4+ or CD8+ T cells sorted from blood, taken in a trial of the OX40 agonist ivuxolimab. Every receptor here comes from an adult with an advanced solid tumor such as melanoma, head and neck, liver or kidney cancer. Both conserved end residues are part of each CDR3. Fields, in order: clone size, J gene, D gene, V gene, CDR3 protein, CDR3 DNA. A D gene is named only where the DNA matches it firmly. The size of a clone is reported for some rows only, either as once, few or many, or as a class for expanded clones.

size: NA
J: TRBJ2-7
D: TRBD2
V: TRBV28
CDR3: CASSLILAGSSYEQYF
DNA: TGTGCCAGCAGTTTAATACTAGCGGGGTCCTCCTACGAGCAGTACTTC

size: NA
J: TRBJ2-7
D: TRBD1
V: TRBV6-6
CDR3: CATGNSGGEQYF
DNA: TGTGCCACCGGGAACTCAGGGGGCGAGCAGTACTTC

size: NA
J: TRBJ1-5
D: NA
V: TRBV12-5
CDR3: CASGSYGGPQHF
DNA: TGTGCTAGTGGTTCCTACGGGGGCCCCCAGCATTTT

size: NA
J: TRBJ1-1
D: NA
V: TRBV28
CDR3: CASSYQEAFF
DNA: TGTGCCAGCAGCTACCAAGAAGCTTTCTTT

size: NA
J: TRBJ2-7
D: TRBD1
V: TRBV6-5
CDR3: CASSSRQGGSYEQYF
DNA: TGTGCCAGCAGTTCCCGACAGGGCGGCTCCTACGAGCAGTACTTC

size: NA
J: TRBJ1-5
D: TRBD1
V: TRBV28
CDR3: CASKEGARVNQPQHF
DNA: TGTGCCAGCAAGGAGGGGGCTAGGGTCAATCAGCCCCAGCATTTT

size: NA
J: TRBJ1-2
D: NA
V: TRBV5-4
CDR3: CASSLATEYGYTF
DNA: TGTGCCAGCAGCTTGGCAACAGAATATGGCTACACCTTC

size: NA
J: TRBJ2-5
D: NA
V: TRBV4-3
CDR3: CASSQDRGRQETQYF
DNA: TGCGCCAGCAGCCAAGACCGAGGCAGACAAGAGACCCAGTACTTC

size: NA
J: TRBJ2-3
D: TRBD1
V: TRBV4-1
CDR3: CASSRNRGQGATDTQYF
DNA: TGCGCCAGCAGCAGGAACAGGGGGCAAGGCGCCACAGATACGCAGTATTTT

size: NA
J: TRBJ2-7
D: NA
V: TRBV28
CDR3: CASSRQASSYEQYF
DNA: TGTGCCAGCAGTAGACAGGCAAGCTCCTACGAGCAGTACTTC

size: NA
J: TRBJ1-4
D: NA
V: TRBV4-1
CDR3: CASSQEWPVNEKLFF
DNA: TGCGCCAGCAGCCAAGAGTGGCCGGTTAATGAAAAACTGTTTTTT

size: once
J: TRBJ1-1
D: NA
V: TRBV5-1
CDR3: CASSLEVANTEAFF
DNA: TGCGCCAGCAGCTTGGAGGTAGCGAACACTGAAGCTTTCTTT

size: once
J: TRBJ2-1
D: NA
V: TRBV5-1
CDR3: CASSLQGSEQFF
DNA: TGCGCCAGCAGCCTACAGGGATCTGAGCAGTTCTTC

size: NA
J: TRBJ1-5
D: NA
V: TRBV7-9
CDR3: CASSLTVNQPQHF
DNA: TGTGCCAGCAGCTTGACAGTTAATCAGCCCCAGCATTTT

size: NA
J: TRBJ2-5
D: NA
V: TRBV5-1
CDR3: CASSSLRETQYF
DNA: TGCGCCAGCAGCTCCTTGCGGGAGACCCAGTACTTC

size: NA
J: TRBJ1-1
D: NA
V: TRBV6-6
CDR3: CASSSPNRANTEAFF
DNA: TGTGCCAGCAGTTCTCCAAACAGGGCGAACACTGAAGCTTTCTTT

size: once
J: TRBJ2-7
D: NA
V: TRBV7-2
CDR3: CASSPTRNEQYF
DNA: TGTGCCAGCAGCCCCACTCGGAACGAGCAGTACTTC

size: once
J: TRBJ1-4
D: NA
V: TRBV25-1
CDR3: CASSVPTTNEKLFF
DNA: TGTGCCAGCAGTGTACCCACAACTAATGAAAAACTGTTTTTT

size: NA
J: TRBJ2-7
D: TRBD2
V: TRBV28
CDR3: CASSPGTSGASGYF
DNA: TGTGCCAGCAGCCCCGGGACTAGCGGGGCCTCCGGGTACTTC

size: NA
J: TRBJ2-6
D: TRBD2
V: TRBV7-2
CDR3: CASSPGTSSGANVLTF
DNA: TGTGCCAGCAGCCCCGGGACTAGCTCGGGGGCCAACGTCCTGACTTTC

size: NA
J: TRBJ1-5
D: NA
V: TRBV28
CDR3: CASSRGYSNQPQHF
DNA: TGTGCCAGCAGTCGGGGGTATAGCAATCAGCCCCAGCATTTT

size: NA
J: TRBJ1-5
D: NA
V: TRBV5-6
CDR3: CASSLDGGRGGNQPQHF
DNA: TGTGCCAGCAGCTTGGATGGGGGGCGCGGAGGCAATCAGCCCCAGCATTTT

size: NA
J: TRBJ1-1
D: NA
V: TRBV2
CDR3: CASSVDSNTEAFF
DNA: TGTGCCAGCAGTGTAGACAGTAACACTGAAGCTTTCTTT

size: NA
J: TRBJ1-2
D: NA
V: TRBV6-1
CDR3: CASSEKGNYGYTF
DNA: TGTGCCAGCAGTGAAAAGGGTAACTATGGCTACACCTTC

size: NA
J: TRBJ2-7
D: NA
V: TRBV11-2
CDR3: CASSQGDGQYF
DNA: TGTGCCAGCAGCCAAGGGGACGGGCAGTACTTC

size: NA
J: TRBJ2-2
D: TRBD2
V: TRBV7-2
CDR3: CASSLAGAGTGELFF
DNA: TGTGCCAGCAGCTTAGCGGGAGCGGGGACCGGGGAGCTGTTTTTT

size: NA
J: TRBJ1-2
D: NA
V: TRBV5-1
CDR3: CASSLDAVLSYGYTF
DNA: TGCGCCAGCAGCTTGGATGCCGTTCTCAGCTATGGCTACACCTTC

size: few
J: TRBJ1-1
D: NA
V: TRBV25-1
CDR3: CASSGGTEAFF
DNA: TGTGCCAGCAGTGGTGGGACTGAAGCTTTCTTT

size: NA
J: TRBJ1-1
D: NA
V: TRBV11-2
CDR3: CASSLGFRGTEAFF
DNA: TGTGCCAGCAGCTTAGGGTTTCGCGGCACTGAAGCTTTCTTT

size: NA
J: TRBJ1-2
D: NA
V: TRBV10-3
CDR3: CAITGGNYGYTF
DNA: TGTGCCATCACGGGCGGGAACTATGGCTACACCTTC

size: NA
J: TRBJ1-5
D: NA
V: TRBV28
CDR3: CASSLSGLNSNQPQHF
DNA: TGTGCCAGCAGTTTATCGGGACTGAATAGCAATCAGCCCCAGCATTTT